Given below is one T cell receptor beta chain in context. No antigen is known for it. Together with a sample-barcoded 5' primer, a J-beta primer mix was included in a second PCR lasting 7 to 11 cycles. TCRdb reprocessed the 5' RACE reads via MiXCR and lists one record per CDR3 protein. The sample consists of 1.2 million to 1.5 million distinct CDR3 sequences, about 43% of them appearing once. The data were obtained in a study of blood T cells in healthy people across ages. Notes on the study in general: Conclusively comparing naive with antigen-experienced cells was impossible with unsorted PBMCs. Both higher diversity and more naive CD4+ cells marked long-lived donors when set against aged donors.

Donor samples were obtained from healthy Caucasian individuals from Russia, aged 6 to 90. Every sample gave at least 5 micrograms of total RNA when it was extracted. Germline lookup yields CDR1 GTSNPN and CDR2 SVGIG (reference sequence). V was clipped by 2 bases and J by 2 bases; unmatched bases: 4. The CDR3 loop spans 14 amino acids. The rearrangement links TRBV30 to TRBJ2-3, with TRBD2 identical over 7 bases. Sequencing was performed on blood. This receptor was identified in a woman in her late teens or twenties in good health. The CDR3 bases are TGTGCCTGGAGTATGAGCGGGGTCACAGATACGCAGTATTTT. Protein product: CAWSMSGVTDTQYF.